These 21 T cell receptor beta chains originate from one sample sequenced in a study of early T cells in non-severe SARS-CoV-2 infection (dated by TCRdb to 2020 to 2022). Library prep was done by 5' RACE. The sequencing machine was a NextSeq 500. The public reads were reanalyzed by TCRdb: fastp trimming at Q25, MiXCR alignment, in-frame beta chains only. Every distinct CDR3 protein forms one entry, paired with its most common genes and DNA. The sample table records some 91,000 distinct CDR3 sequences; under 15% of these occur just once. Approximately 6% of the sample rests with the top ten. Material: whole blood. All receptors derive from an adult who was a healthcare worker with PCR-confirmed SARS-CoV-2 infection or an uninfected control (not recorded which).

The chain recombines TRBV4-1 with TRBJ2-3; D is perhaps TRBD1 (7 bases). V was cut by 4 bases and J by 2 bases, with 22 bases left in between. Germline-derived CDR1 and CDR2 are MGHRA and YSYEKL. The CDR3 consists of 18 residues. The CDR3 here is CASSREFRGDSATDTQYF. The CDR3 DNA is TGCGCCAGCAGCCGCGAATTCCGCGGGGACAGCGCCACAGATACGCAGTATTTT.

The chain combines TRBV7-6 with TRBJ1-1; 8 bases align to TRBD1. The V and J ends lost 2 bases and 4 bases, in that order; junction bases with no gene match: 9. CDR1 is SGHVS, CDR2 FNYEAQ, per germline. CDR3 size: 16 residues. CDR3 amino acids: CASSLSTGGRGTEAFF. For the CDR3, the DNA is TGTGCCAGCAGCTTAAGTACAGGGGGAAGGGGCACTGAAGCTTTCTTT. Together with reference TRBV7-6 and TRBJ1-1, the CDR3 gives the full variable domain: GAGVSQSPRYKVTKRGQDVALRCDPISGHVSLYWYRQALGQGPEFLTYFNYEAQQDKSGLPNDRFSAERPEGSISTLTIQRTEQRDSAMYRCASSLSTGGRGTEAFFGQGTRLTVV.

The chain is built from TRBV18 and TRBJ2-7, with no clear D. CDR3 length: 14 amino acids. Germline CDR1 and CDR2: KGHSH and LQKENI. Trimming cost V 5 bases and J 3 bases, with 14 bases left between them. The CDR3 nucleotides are TGTGCCAGCTCATCACGGACCCAAAACTACGAGCAGTACTTC. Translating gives CASSSRTQNYEQYF.

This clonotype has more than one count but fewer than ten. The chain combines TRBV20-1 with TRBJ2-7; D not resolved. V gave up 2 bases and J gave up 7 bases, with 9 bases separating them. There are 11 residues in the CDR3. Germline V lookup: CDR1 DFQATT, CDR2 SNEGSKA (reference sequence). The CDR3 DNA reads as TGCAGTGCTAGACCACGTGAGGAGCAGTACTTC. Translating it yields CSARPREEQYF.

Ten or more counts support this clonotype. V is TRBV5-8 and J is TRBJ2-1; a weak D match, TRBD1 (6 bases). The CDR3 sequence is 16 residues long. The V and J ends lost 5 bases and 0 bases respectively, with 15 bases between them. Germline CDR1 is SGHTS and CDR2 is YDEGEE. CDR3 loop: CASSYLPDSSYNEQFF. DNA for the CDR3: TGTGCCAGCAGTTATCTCCCGGACAGCTCCTACAATGAGCAGTTCTTC. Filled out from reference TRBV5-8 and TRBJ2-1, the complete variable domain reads EAGVTQSPTHLIKTRGQQATLRCSPISGHTSVYWYQQALGLGLQFLLWYDEGEERNRGNFPPRFSGRQFPNYSSELNVNALELEDSALYLCASSYLPDSSYNEQFFGPGTRLTVL.

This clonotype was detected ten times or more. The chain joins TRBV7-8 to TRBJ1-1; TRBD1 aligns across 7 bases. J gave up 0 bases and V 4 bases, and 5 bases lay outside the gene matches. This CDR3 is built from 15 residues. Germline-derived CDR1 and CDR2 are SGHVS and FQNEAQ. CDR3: CASSSQGIMNTEAFF. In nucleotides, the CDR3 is TGTGCCAGCAGCTCACAGGGGATAATGAACACTGAAGCTTTCTTT.

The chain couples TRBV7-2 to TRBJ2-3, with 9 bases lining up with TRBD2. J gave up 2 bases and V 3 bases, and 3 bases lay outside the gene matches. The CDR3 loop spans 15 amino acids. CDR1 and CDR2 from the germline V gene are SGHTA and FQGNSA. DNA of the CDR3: TGTGCCAGCAGCTTGGGCGGGAGGGCCACAGATACGCAGTATTTT. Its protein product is CASSLGGRATDTQYF.

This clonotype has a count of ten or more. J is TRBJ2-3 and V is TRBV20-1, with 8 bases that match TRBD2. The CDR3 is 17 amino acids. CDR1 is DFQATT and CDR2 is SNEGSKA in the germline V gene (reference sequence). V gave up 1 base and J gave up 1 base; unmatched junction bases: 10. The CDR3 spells CSARGREGLRGTDTQYF. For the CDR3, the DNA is TGCAGTGCTAGAGGTCGGGAGGGCCTTAGGGGCACAGATACGCAGTATTTT.

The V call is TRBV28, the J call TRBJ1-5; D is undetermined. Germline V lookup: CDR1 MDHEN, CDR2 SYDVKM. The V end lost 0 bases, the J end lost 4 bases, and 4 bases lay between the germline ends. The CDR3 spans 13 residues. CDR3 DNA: TGTGCCAGCAGTTTATGGCAAAATCAGCCCCAGCATTTT. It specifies CASSLWQNQPQHF.

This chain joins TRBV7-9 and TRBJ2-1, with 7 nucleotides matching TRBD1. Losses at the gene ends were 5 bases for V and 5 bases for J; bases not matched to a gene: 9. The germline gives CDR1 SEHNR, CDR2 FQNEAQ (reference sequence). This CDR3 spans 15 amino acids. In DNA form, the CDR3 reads TGTGCCAGCAGCCCGGGACAGCCCCGCGACAATGAGCAGTTCTTC. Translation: CASSPGQPRDNEQFF.

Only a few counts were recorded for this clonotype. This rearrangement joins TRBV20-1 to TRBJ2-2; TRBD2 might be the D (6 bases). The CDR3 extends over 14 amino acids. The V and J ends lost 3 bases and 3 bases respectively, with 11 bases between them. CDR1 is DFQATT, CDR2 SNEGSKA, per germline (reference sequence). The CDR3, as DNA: TGCAGTGCTAGTCCCCAGCGGGACACCGGGGAGCTGTTTTTT. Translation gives CSASPQRDTGELFF.

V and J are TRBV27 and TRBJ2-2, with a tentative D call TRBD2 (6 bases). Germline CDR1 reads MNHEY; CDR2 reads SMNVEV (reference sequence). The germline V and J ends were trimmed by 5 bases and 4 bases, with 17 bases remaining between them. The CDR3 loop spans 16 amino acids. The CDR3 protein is CASSRRFEEGTGELFF. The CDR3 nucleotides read TGTGCCAGCAGTCGGAGGTTTGAGGAGGGCACCGGGGAGCTGTTTTTT.

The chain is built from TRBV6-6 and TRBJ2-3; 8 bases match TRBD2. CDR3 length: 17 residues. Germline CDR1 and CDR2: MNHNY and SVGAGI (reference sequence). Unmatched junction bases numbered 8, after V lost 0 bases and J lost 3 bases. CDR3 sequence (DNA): TGTGCCAGCAGTTACTCGAGTTCGCGGGAGGATACAGATACGCAGTATTTT. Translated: CASSYSSSREDTDTQYF.

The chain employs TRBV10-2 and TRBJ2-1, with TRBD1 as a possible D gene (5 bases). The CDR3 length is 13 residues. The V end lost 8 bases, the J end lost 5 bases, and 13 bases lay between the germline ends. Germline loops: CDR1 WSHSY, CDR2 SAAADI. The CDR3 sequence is CASGDRYDNEQFF. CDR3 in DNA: TGCGCCAGCGGAGACAGATACGACAATGAGCAGTTCTTC.

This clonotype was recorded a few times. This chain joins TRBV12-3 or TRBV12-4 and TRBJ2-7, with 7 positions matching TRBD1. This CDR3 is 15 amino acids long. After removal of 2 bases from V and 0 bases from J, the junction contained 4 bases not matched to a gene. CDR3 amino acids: CASSLRRTGSYEQYF. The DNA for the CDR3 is TGTGCCAGCAGTTTAAGACGGACAGGCTCCTACGAGCAGTACTTC.

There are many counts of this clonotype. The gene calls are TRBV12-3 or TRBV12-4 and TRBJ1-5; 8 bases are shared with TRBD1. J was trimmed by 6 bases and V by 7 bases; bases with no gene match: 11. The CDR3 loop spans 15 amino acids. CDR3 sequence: CASTPGQGGIQPQHF. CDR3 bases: TGTGCCAGCACCCCTGGACAGGGAGGCATTCAGCCCCAGCATTTT.

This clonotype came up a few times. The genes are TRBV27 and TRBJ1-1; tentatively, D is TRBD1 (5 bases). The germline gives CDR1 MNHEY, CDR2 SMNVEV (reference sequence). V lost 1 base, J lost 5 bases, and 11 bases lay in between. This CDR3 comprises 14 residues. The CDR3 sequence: CASSLWGPTTEAFF. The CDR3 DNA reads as TGTGCCAGCAGTTTATGGGGACCCACGACTGAAGCTTTCTTT.

The CDR3 reads CASSGPSGRAPFF. The CDR3 coding sequence is TGTGCCAGCAGCGGACCTAGCGGGAGGGCCCCGTTCTTC. This rearrangement joins TRBV7-2 to TRBJ2-1; 12 bases align to TRBD2. The CDR3 sequence is 13 residues long. Germline V gene sequence: CDR1 SGHTA, CDR2 FQGNSA. V was pared by 5 bases and J by 15 bases, with 8 bases of the junction left unmatched.

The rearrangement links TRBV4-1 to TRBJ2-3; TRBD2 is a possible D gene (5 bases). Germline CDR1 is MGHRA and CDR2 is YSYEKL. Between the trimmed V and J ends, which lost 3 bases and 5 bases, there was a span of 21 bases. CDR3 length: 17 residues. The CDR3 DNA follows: TGCGCCAGCAGCCAGAGTCAAGGGAGTACCTCTGGAGATACGCAGTATTTT. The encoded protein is CASSQSQGSTSGDTQYF.

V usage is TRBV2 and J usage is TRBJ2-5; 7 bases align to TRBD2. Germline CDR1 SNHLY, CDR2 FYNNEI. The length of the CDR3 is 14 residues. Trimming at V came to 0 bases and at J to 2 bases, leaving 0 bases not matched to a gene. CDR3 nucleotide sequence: TGTGCCAGCAGTGAAGCCGGGGGGCAAGAGACCCAGTACTTC. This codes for CASSEAGGQETQYF.

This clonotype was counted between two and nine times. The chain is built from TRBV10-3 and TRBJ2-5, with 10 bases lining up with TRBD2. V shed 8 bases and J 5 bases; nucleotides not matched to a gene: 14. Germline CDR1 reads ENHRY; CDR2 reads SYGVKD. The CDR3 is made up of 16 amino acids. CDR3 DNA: TGTGCCATCGGTTCCCTTGTAGCGGGAGGTTCCGAGACCCAGTACTTC. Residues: CAIGSLVAGGSETQYF.